A selection of T cell receptor beta chains follows, all from one sample in a study of regulatory T cells in long-lasting Graves disease. MiXCR, run by TCRdb on the multiplex PCR reads, gives a single entry per CDR3 protein. The table records 310,000 or so distinct CDR3 sequences, around 23% of them present only once. This sample comprised peripheral blood mononuclear cells (PBMCs), obtained when the disease was refractory, from a patient treated with antithyroid drugs. These receptors were collected from a female donor with Graves disease. The CDR3 runs from the conserved cysteine through the conserved F or W. The order of the fields is clone size, V gene, D gene, J gene, CDR3 protein, CDR3 DNA. A D gene is named only where the DNA matches it firmly. Size values are once, few and many counts, or a class for expanded clones, and some rows have none.

NA	TRBV20-1	NA	TRBJ2-7	CSARDSLRGREQYF	TGCAGTGCTAGAGATTCATTGAGGGGTCGGGAGCAGTACTTC
few	TRBV18	NA	TRBJ1-5	CASSPPGHYSNQPQHF	TGTGCCAGCTCACCGCCGGGACACTATAGCAATCAGCCCCAGCATTTT
many	TRBV20-1	NA	TRBJ2-7	CSARDLRQDAYEQYF	TGCAGTGCTAGAGATTTGAGGCAGGACGCCTACGAGCAGTACTTC
many	TRBV2	NA	TRBJ2-2	CASSPLRSDSGELFF	TGTGCCAGCAGTCCCTTGAGGTCGGACAGCGGGGAGCTGTTTTTT
many	TRBV20-1	NA	TRBJ2-7	CSARSPVSSYEQYF	TGCAGTGCTAGATCCCCCGTTAGCTCCTACGAGCAGTACTTC
once	TRBV7-2	NA	TRBJ2-1	CASSLRDGYNEQFF	TGTGCCAGCAGCTTAAGGGACGGTTACAATGAGCAGTTCTTC
few	TRBV4-2	NA	TRBJ1-2	CASGGAPPGYTF	TGTGCCAGCGGGGGGGCACCCCCTGGCTACACCTTC
NA	TRBV10-3	NA	TRBJ2-2	CAIEEEPGELFF	TGTGCCATCGAGGAGGAGCCCGGGGAGCTGTTTTTT
few	TRBV7-8	TRBD1	TRBJ1-4	CASSPRPWTGLNEKLFF	TGTGCCAGCAGCCCTAGACCTTGGACAGGCCTTAATGAAAAACTGTTTTTT
many	TRBV30	NA	TRBJ1-2	CAWSVDVNYGYTF	TGTGCCTGGAGTGTCGACGTAAACTATGGCTACACCTTC
NA	TRBV5-4	NA	TRBJ2-6	CASLQGNSGANVLTF	TGTGCCAGCTTGCAGGGAAACTCTGGGGCCAACGTCCTGACTTTC
NA	TRBV2	TRBD1	TRBJ2-7	CASSQDRGGNEQYF	TGCGCCAGCAGCCAAGACAGGGGAGGCAACGAGCAGTACTTC
NA	TRBV29-1	TRBD2	TRBJ2-7	CSVGTSGIAYEQYF	TGCAGCGTTGGGACTAGCGGGATAGCCTACGAGCAGTACTTC
NA	TRBV9	NA	TRBJ2-6	CASSVGGGSSGANVLTF	TGTGCCAGCAGCGTAGGAGGGGGTAGCTCTGGGGCCAACGTCCTGACTTTC
many	TRBV20-1	NA	TRBJ2-7	CSARDYGENLSYEQYF	TGCAGTGCTAGAGATTACGGCGAGAACCTCTCCTACGAGCAGTACTTC
NA	TRBV29-1	TRBD2	TRBJ2-2	CSARLAGVSGELFF	TGCAGCGCGCGACTAGCGGGAGTCTCCGGGGAGCTGTTTTTT
many	TRBV20-1	NA	TRBJ1-1	CSPVPRGMKAFF	TGCAGTCCCGTGCCGAGGGGGATGAAAGCTTTCTTT
few	TRBV6-1	NA	TRBJ1-4	CASSDGREEEKLFF	TGTGCCAGCAGTGACGGGAGGGAAGAGGAAAAACTGTTTTTT
many	TRBV20-1	NA	TRBJ2-7	CSARGGPSSYEQYF	TGCAGTGCTAGAGGGGGGCCGAGCTCCTACGAGCAGTACTTC
NA	TRBV7-8	TRBD2	TRBJ2-1	CASSLAGLAGNEQFF	TGTGCCAGCAGCTTAGCTGGACTAGCGGGAAATGAGCAGTTCTTC
NA	TRBV7-9	NA	TRBJ2-6	CASSLDIGSSSGANVLTF	TGCGCCAGCAGCCTGGACATTGGATCTTCCTCCGGGGCCAACGTCCTGACTTTC
many	TRBV28	NA	TRBJ2-5	CASSPPIRGGETQYF	TGTGCCAGCAGTCCCCCCATCAGGGGGGGAGAGACCCAGTACTTC
few	TRBV7-9	NA	TRBJ2-2	CASSSGEANTGELFF	TGTGCCAGCAGCTCAGGGGAAGCGAACACCGGGGAGCTGTTTTTT
NA	TRBV6-1	TRBD1	TRBJ1-5	CASSAMRGPNQPQHF	TGTGCCAGCAGCGCGATGAGGGGGCCCAATCAGCCCCAGCATTTT
many	TRBV5-1	TRBD1	TRBJ1-1	CASSLAGDRGSTEAFF	TGCGCCAGCAGCTTGGCCGGGGACAGGGGTTCGACTGAAGCTTTCTTT
NA	TRBV7-9	NA	TRBJ1-2	CASSFTGTGNYGYTF	TGTGCCAGCAGCTTTACCGGGACTGGTAACTATGGCTACACCTTC
many	TRBV27	NA	TRBJ1-1	CASSSQSMNTEAFF	TGTGCCAGCAGTTCACAGAGCATGAACACTGAAGCTTTCTTT
NA	TRBV12-3/TRBV12-4	TRBD2	TRBJ2-7	CASSTRTSSLYEQYF	TGTGCCAGCAGTACCCGGACTAGCTCTCTCTACGAGCAGTACTTC